The clone carrying this T cell receptor (beta chain) was observed a handful of times. Libraries were prepared by immunoSEQ multiplex PCR; TCRdb keeps only in-frame clonotypes and omits some of them. The table includes under 200,000 clones, roughly 83% detected once. The data were obtained in a study of blood T cell repertoires in COVID-19. Study as a whole: The United States, Italy and Spain supplied acute and convalescent COVID-19 samples.

The CDR3 length is 13 residues. Trimming took 5 bases from V and 7 from J, leaving 15 bases between them. Germline CDR1 SGHTA, CDR2 FQGNSA. Participant age was 18 to 89 years, and participants resided in about two dozen US areas. The sequencing input was PBMCs or T cells enriched from blood (not recorded which). The chain carries TRBV7-2 and TRBJ2-7; D perhaps matches TRBD1 (6 bases). The TCR sequence derives from a woman aged 55-75 years who had recovered from COVID-19. CDR3 DNA: TGTGCCAGCAGCCCGCAAACTCAGGGGGAGCAGTACTTC. Its protein product is CASSPQTQGEQYF.